Below are 17 T cell receptor beta chains sequenced from a single sample in a study of T cell repertoires in cytomegalovirus infection. TCRdb passed the reads through MiXCR, listing each CDR3 protein once. The sample includes roughly 80,000 distinct CDR3 sequences, more than 20% of them seen just once. No antigen has been assigned to these receptors. Sequenced material: CD8+ T cells from cultured PBMCs, taken from culture after CMV antigen stimulation. Receptors originate from a human donor in good health (CMV status not recorded). Some clones in this sample may be carry-over from other donors' samples.

The V gene is TRBV10-2, the J gene TRBJ2-1; D might be TRBD2 (6 bases). The CDR3 is made up of 12 amino acids. The germline V and J ends were trimmed by 2 bases and 10 bases, with 9 bases remaining between them. The germline V gene encodes CDR1 WSHSY and CDR2 SAAADI. CDR3 nucleotide sequence: TGCGCCAGCAGTGAGAGGAGCGGGGAGCAGTTCTTC. Encoded protein: CASSERSGEQFF.

The CDR3 DNA follows: TGTGCCAGTAACAACCAAGAGACCCAGTACTTC. Translated: CASNNQETQYF. The rearrangement uses TRBV19 and TRBJ2-5; no definite D call. CDR3 size: 11 residues. Trimming took 7 bases from V and 0 from J, leaving 3 bases between them. Germline CDR1 LNHDA, CDR2 SQIVND (reference sequence). The variable domain in full, with the rest retrieved from reference TRBV19 and TRBJ2-5, is DGGITQSPKYLFRKEGQNVTLSCEQNLNHDAMYWYRQDPGQGLRLIYYSQIVNDFQKGDIAEGYSVSREKKESFPLTVTSAQKNPTAFYLCASNNQETQYFGPGTRLLVL.

The chain couples TRBV3-1 to TRBJ2-7; 7 positions agree with TRBD1. CDR3 length: 14 amino acids. The germline V gene encodes CDR1 LGHDT and CDR2 YNNKEL (reference sequence). J was trimmed by 2 bases and V by 3 bases; bases with no gene match: 4. The CDR3: CASSHGTDAYEQYF. The CDR3, as DNA: TGTGCCAGCAGCCATGGGACAGACGCCTACGAGCAGTACTTC.

In this sample, this clonotype turned up many times. The gene calls are TRBV7-9 and TRBJ2-1, with D perhaps TRBD1 (6 bases). V dropped 6 bases and J dropped 6 bases, with 9 bases sitting between them. Germline assignment: CDR1 SEHNR and CDR2 FQNEAQ (reference sequence). There are 12 residues in the CDR3. The CDR3 sequence: CASRLQGNEQFF. The CDR3 bases are TGTGCCAGCAGACTACAGGGCAATGAGCAGTTCTTC. The full variable domain, rest sourced from reference TRBV7-9 and TRBJ2-1, is DTGVSQNPRHKITKRGQNVTFRCDPISEHNRLYWYRQTLGQGPEFLTYFQNEAQLEKSRLLSDRFSAERPKGSFSTLEIQRTEQGDSAMYLCASRLQGNEQFFGPGTRLTVL.

This clonotype occurred a few times. CDR3 protein: CASRPYRGELETQYF. Written as DNA, the CDR3 is TGTGCCAGCAGGCCCTATAGGGGGGAGTTGGAGACCCAGTACTTC. The V call is TRBV6-1, the J call TRBJ2-5; possibly TRBD1 or TRBD2 for D (6 bases each). The V and J ends lost 6 bases and 5 bases respectively, with 19 bases between them. The CDR3 loop spans 15 amino acids. Per the germline V gene, CDR1 is MNHNS and CDR2 is SASEGT.

In this sample, this clonotype turned up a few times. The rearrangement uses TRBV6-1 and TRBJ2-3; D is ambiguous. The germline V and J ends were trimmed by 2 bases and 6 bases, with 12 bases remaining between them. The CDR3 totals 14 residues. The germline V gene has CDR1 MNHNS and CDR2 SASEGT. As DNA, the CDR3 is TGTGCCAGCAGTGAAAGTTTTGGCCCCGATACGCAGTATTTT. Translated: CASSESFGPDTQYF.

Remarks on this clonotype: Just one base apart from a much larger clone, this may be a read error. The V gene is TRBV7-6, the J gene TRBJ2-5; weak D call: TRBD2 (6 bases). Germline assignment: CDR1 SGHVS and CDR2 FNYEAQ. Trimming left V 2 bases short and J 9 bases short, with 25 bases between. The CDR3 runs 17 residues. DNA for the CDR3: TGTGCCAGCAGCTTATTGATTACCGGGACTCCGGTTGAGGCCCAGTACTTC. This translates into CASSLLITGTPVEAQYF.

The V and J genes are TRBV7-9 and TRBJ2-7; 9 bases map to TRBD2. The ends lost 0 bases at V and 6 bases at J; junction bases unmatched: 6. The CDR3 has 15 amino acids. Germline assignment: CDR1 SEHNR and CDR2 FQNEAQ (reference sequence). Written as DNA, the CDR3 is TGTGCCAGCAGCTTAGCGCAGGGACTAGCCGTCGAGCAGTACTTC. This translates into CASSLAQGLAVEQYF. Full variable domain (outside the CDR3, taken from reference TRBV7-9 and TRBJ2-7): DTGVSQNPRHKITKRGQNVTFRCDPISEHNRLYWYRQTLGQGPEFLTYFQNEAQLEKSRLLSDRFSAERPKGSFSTLEIQRTEQGDSAMYLCASSLAQGLAVEQYFGPGTRLTVT.

This chain links TRBV19 with TRBJ2-7; D tentatively reads TRBD1 or TRBD2 (5 bases each). The CDR3 spans 15 residues. With 2 bases removed from V and 5 bases from J, the gap between germline ends came to 16 bases. CDR1 is LNHDA and CDR2 is SQIVND in the germline V gene (reference sequence). The CDR3 region is CASSIKGTWNHEQYF. CDR3 DNA sequence: TGTGCCAGTAGTATAAAGGGGACCTGGAACCACGAGCAGTACTTC.

The CDR3 sequence is CASSLLAGGSTDTQYF. CDR3 coding DNA: TGTGCCAGCAGCTTACTAGCGGGAGGAAGCACAGATACGCAGTATTTT. The chain carries TRBV7-2 and TRBJ2-3; 11 bases fit TRBD2. Germline V CDR1 and CDR2: SGHTA, FQGNSA. J was trimmed by 0 bases and V by 2 bases; bases with no gene match: 1. The length of the CDR3 is 16 residues. Using reference TRBV7-2 and TRBJ2-3 for the parts outside the CDR3, the full variable domain is GAGVSQSPSNKVTEKGKDVELRCDPISGHTALYWYRQSLGQGLEFLIYFQGNSAPDKSGLPSDRFSAERTGGSVSTLTIQRTQQEDSAVYLCASSLLAGGSTDTQYFGPGTRLTVL.

This clonotype was counted at least ten times. The V and J genes are TRBV2 and TRBJ1-1; D call uncertain. V lost 3 bases, J lost 0 bases, and 8 bases lay in between. The CDR3 length is 14 residues. The germline V gene encodes CDR1 SNHLY and CDR2 FYNNEI. For the CDR3, the DNA is TGTGCCAGCAGTGACGGCCAAATGAACACTGAAGCTTTCTTT. Amino acids: CASSDGQMNTEAFF.

The CDR3, as DNA: TGTGCCAGCAGCCTAGATGAAGGAGATGAGCAGTTCTTC. It yields the protein CASSLDEGDEQFF. V and J are TRBV11-1 and TRBJ2-1; the D is unclear. V was cut by 5 bases and J by 8 bases, with 13 bases left in between. The CDR3 contains 13 residues. Germline CDR1 reads SGHAT; CDR2 reads FQDESV (reference sequence).

Many counts were recorded for this clonotype. The chain couples TRBV28 to TRBJ2-1; either TRBD1 or TRBD2 may fit D (7 bases each). The germline gives CDR1 MDHEN, CDR2 SYDVKM. The CDR3 is 16 amino acids. Deletions cut 8 bases from V and 4 bases from J, with 21 bases between. This chain's CDR3 is CASGSYRGGGYNEQFF. CDR3 nucleotide sequence: TGTGCCAGCGGGTCGTACAGGGGAGGGGGATACAATGAGCAGTTCTTC.

This clonotype came up many times. The CDR3: CASSPGAGPYAYEQYF. The CDR3 DNA reads TGTGCCAGCAGCCCAGGGGCCGGGCCCTACGCCTACGAGCAGTACTTC. V is TRBV7-9 and J is TRBJ2-7, with TRBD1 as a possible D gene (6 bases). This CDR3 has 16 amino acids. Trimming took 5 bases from V and 2 from J, leaving 19 bases between them. Germline CDR1 is SEHNR and CDR2 is FQNEAQ (reference sequence).

The genes are TRBV6-1 and TRBJ1-5; no firm D call. The CDR3 loop spans 17 amino acids. Deletions cut 5 bases from V and 0 bases from J, with 17 bases between. Germline-derived CDR1 and CDR2 are MNHNS and SASEGT. The DNA for the CDR3 is TGTGCCAGCAGTTCCTCCGCCACAGACTATAGCAATCAGCCCCAGCATTTT. This codes for CASSSSATDYSNQPQHF.

This chain uses TRBV11-2 with TRBJ2-5; perhaps D is TRBD1 or TRBD2 (6 bases each). The ends were cut back, 0 bases at V and 0 bases at J, with 17 bases in the middle. The CDR3 covers 18 residues. The V gene's germline CDR1 is SGHAT and CDR2 FQNNGV. CDR3 coding DNA: TGTGCCAGCAGCTTAGATCCAAACAGGGAGGTCCACCAAGAGACCCAGTACTTC. Its protein product is CASSLDPNREVHQETQYF.

Only a few counts were recorded for this clonotype. V is TRBV20-1 and J is TRBJ1-1; 10 positions agree with TRBD1. This CDR3 has 14 amino acids. Germline loops: CDR1 DFQATT, CDR2 SNEGSKA (reference sequence). V was clipped by 1 base and J by 5 bases; unmatched bases: 4. CDR3: CSARAWDRGTEAFF. In DNA form, the CDR3 reads TGCAGTGCTAGAGCGTGGGACAGGGGAACTGAAGCTTTCTTT.